This T cell receptor beta chain was profiled in a study of OX40 agonist ivuxolimab in advanced cancers. Background on the study: From roughly 20 to 85 years was the age range, with a mean of approximately 63 years, and approximately 84% were male. Regarding the study as a whole: Expanded clones belonging to CD8+ T cells outnumbered, on average, those of CD4+.

Blood got drawn at baseline, again on cycle 4 day 1, and then on cycle 7 day 1. The method was immunoSEQ multiplex PCR; TCRdb's version includes in-frame clones alone and lacks a portion of them. The sample lists approximately 70,000 clones; roughly 83% were seen once. On this clone: Its antigen remains unknown.

The material was CD4+ or CD8+ T cells sorted from blood, obtained in a trial of the OX40 agonist ivuxolimab. This sequence was found in an adult with an advanced solid tumor such as melanoma, head and neck, liver or kidney cancer.

CDR3 nucleotide sequence: TGTGCCACCAGCCCTCGGGGGTCGGTCTCCTACGAGCAGTACTTC. Translation: CATSPRGSVSYEQYF. The chain joins TRBV15 to TRBJ2-7, with D possibly being TRBD2 (6 bases). The CDR3 is made up of 15 amino acids. V was cut by 5 bases and J by 0 bases, with 14 bases left in between. Germline CDR1 and CDR2: LNHNV and YYDKDF (reference sequence).